Sequencing of this T cell receptor (beta chain) was carried out in a study of T cell repertoires in cytomegalovirus infection. Across the whole study: From public TCR beta signatures came an indication of both CMV infection and matching HLA type.

TCRdb used MiXCR to reprocess the reads, holding one entry per CDR3 protein. This sample has fewer than 300,000 distinct CDR3 sequences, with roughly 25% found just once. General observations from the study: There were carriers of CMV plus the relevant HLA, and cumulative public TCR beta family frequency identified them.

This clonotype was seen only a few times. Its specificity is not known. Germline values: CDR1 MDHEN, CDR2 SYDVKM. V was cut by 6 bases and J by 4 bases, with 15 bases left in between. CDR3 length: 14 residues. The source is a human donor in good health (CMV status not recorded). Some clones in this sample may be carry-over from other donors' samples. The chain carries TRBV28 and TRBJ1-2; the D gene is possibly TRBD1 (6 bases). Sequenced input: PBMCs. This CDR3 is CASSYIPGVYGYTF. The CDR3 nucleotides read TGTGCCAGCAGCTATATTCCAGGGGTCTATGGCTACACCTTC.